A single sample gave rise to the 14 T cell receptor beta chains below, sequenced in a study of tumor-infiltrating lymphocytes in primary liver carcinoma. Germline DNA was extracted alongside blood RNA, which was obtained from unsorted whole blood. Production of TCR beta cDNA used around 500 ng total RNA together with a constant-region primer. TCR beta libraries came from three nested multiplex PCR rounds using slightly modified ARM-PCR. The study ran its first two PCR rounds for 9 to 10 cycles each, using TRBV1-TRBV30 forward primers and a C-beta reverse primer. From the multiplex PCR reads, TCRdb called clonotypes with MiXCR, one entry per CDR3 protein. This sample carries approximately 330,000 distinct CDR3 sequences, less than 65% of them seen once, and the ten largest clones take 6.5%. The material sequenced was peripheral blood. The receptors were sampled from a man aged 40-55 years with primary liver carcinoma and hepatitis B virus infection.

Comments on this clonotype: An end of the junction does not agree with germline; a read error may underlie this. The J gene is TRBJ2-2, the V gene TRBV11-3; 7 bases are a match to TRBD2. The CDR3 spans 19 residues. Per germline, CDR1 SGHNT and CDR2 YENEEA. Here the CDR3 reads CASSLTDRIIGGNTGELFF. The CDR3 region has the DNA TGTGCCAGCAGCCTGACCGACCGCATTATCGGGGGGAACACCGGGGAGCTATTTTTT.

This clonotype was seen a handful of times. The genes are TRBV10-2 and TRBJ2-3; 7 bases are a match to TRBD1. Trimming removed 5 bases from V and 6 bases from J; junction bases left unmatched: 5. CDR3 size: 13 residues. Germline CDR1 is WSHSY and CDR2 is SAAADI. CDR3 in amino acids: CASSLQTGDTQYF. In DNA, the CDR3 is TGCGCCAGCAGTCTCCAGACAGGGGATACGCAGTATTTT.

This clonotype was seen repeatedly, ten times or more. The V gene is TRBV6-2 or TRBV6-3, the J gene TRBJ2-3; possibly TRBD2 for D (5 bases). Germline lookup yields CDR1 MNHEY and CDR2 SVGEGT. The CDR3 runs 15 residues. V was clipped by 6 bases and J by 6 bases, with 19 bases between them. The CDR3 loop is CASSQGSGGSDTQYF. The CDR3 DNA is TGTGCCAGCAGCCAAGGGAGCGGCGGGTCGGATACGCAGTATTTT.

As regards this clonotype: A much larger clone differs from this one at a single base, so this may be a read error. V and J are TRBV5-6 and TRBJ2-3; 8 nucleotides line up with TRBD2. Germline V CDR1 and CDR2: SGHDT, YYEEEE. With 4 bases clipped from V and 4 bases from J, the junction kept 11 bases outside the gene matches. The CDR3 is made up of 16 amino acids. This CDR3 is CASSLTYSGNADTQYF. The DNA for the CDR3 is TGTGCCAGCAGCCTCACCTATAGCGGGAATGCAGATACGCAGTATTTT.

This clonotype occurred many times. This chain connects TRBV12-3 or TRBV12-4 to TRBJ1-1; D is unresolved. Trimming pared 10 bases from V and 0 bases from J, leaving 15 bases between. This CDR3 is built from 14 residues. CDR3: CATGRRAVNTEAFF. CDR3 DNA: TGTGCCACAGGTCGGAGGGCTGTGAACACTGAAGCTTTCTTT.

As for this clonotype: One end of the junction does not line up with germline, which may come from a read error. The CDR3 here is CASRPGISGYGQYF. The CDR3 DNA sequence: TGTGCTAGCAGGCCCGGGATTAGCGGCTACGGGCAGTACTTC. The chain has TRBV11-1 and TRBJ2-7; D is possibly TRBD2 (6 bases). This CDR3 is 14 amino acids long. From germline, CDR1 is SGHAT and CDR2 FQDESV (reference sequence).

In this sample, this clonotype turned up many times. V is TRBV5-4 and J is TRBJ1-2; D uncertain. CDR1 is SGHNT and CDR2 is YYREEE in the germline V gene (reference sequence). V gave up 4 bases and J gave up 8 bases, with 18 bases separating them. The CDR3 length is 14 residues. The CDR3 reads CASSQVDPSEGYTF. The CDR3 DNA reads TGTGCCAGCAGCCAAGTAGACCCCTCAGAGGGCTACACCTTC. Complete variable domain (other parts from reference TRBV5-4 and TRBJ1-2): ETGVTQSPTHLIKTRGQQVTLRCSSQSGHNTVSWYQQALGQGPQFIFQYYREEENGRGNFPPRFSGLQFPNYSSELNVNALELDDSALYLCASSQVDPSEGYTFGSGTRLTVV.

Of note for this clonotype: Since a much larger clone is just one base distant, this may be a read error. The chain recombines TRBV11-2 with TRBJ2-3, with D tentatively TRBD1 (5 bases). Trimming cost V 6 bases and J 1 base, with 26 bases left between them. Germline V gene sequence: CDR1 SGHAT, CDR2 FQNNGV. The CDR3 is 19 amino acids. This CDR3 reads CASSYNRPRGDVGTDTQYF. The CDR3, as DNA: TGTGCCAGCAGTTACAACAGGCCTAGGGGTGATGTGGGCACAGATACGCAGTATTTT.

Remarks on this clonotype: The CDR3 does not close with the conserved phenylalanine or tryptophan, likely indicating a read error. The CDR3 DNA sequence: TGTGCCAGCAGCAGGCCTCCTACGGTTTTAAACACTGAAGCTTTCATT. Its translation is CASSRPPTVLNTEAFI. The rearrangement uses TRBV5-8 and TRBJ1-1, with D unclear. The V gene lost 4 bases and the J gene lost 2 bases, with 18 bases spanning the gap. This CDR3 has 16 residues. CDR1 SGHTS and CDR2 YDEGEE come from the germline V gene.

A single count supports this clonotype. The J gene is TRBJ2-5, the V gene TRBV5-4; 12 bases are a match to TRBD1. This CDR3 contains 15 residues. The V segment lost 5 bases and the J segment 4 bases; nucleotides outside the gene matches: 6. Looked up from germline, CDR1 is SGHNT and CDR2 is YYREEE (reference sequence). The CDR3 coding sequence is TGTGCCAGCAGATCCGGGGACAGGGGGCGAGAGACCCAGTACTTC. This translates into CASRSGDRGRETQYF.

The J gene is TRBJ1-5, the V gene TRBV10-3, with TRBD1 identical over 8 bases. Near its end, the DNA agrees better with TRBJ2-3, so the J call may be wrong. CDR1 and CDR2 (germline): ENHRY, SYGVKD. This CDR3 has 20 amino acids. CDR3 in amino acids: CAISQSTGTGSQNSNQPQYF. The CDR3, as DNA: TGTGCCATCAGCCAATCTACCGGGACAGGTTCCCAAAATAGCAATCAGCCCCAGTATTTT.

The V and J genes are TRBV9 and TRBJ2-1, with TRBD1 matching over 10 bases. Trimming at V came to 4 bases and at J to 4 bases, leaving 8 bases not matched to a gene. This CDR3 is 16 amino acids long. Germline CDR1 and CDR2: SGDLS and YYNGEE. Here the CDR3 reads CASSPQTGGFYNEQFF. DNA for the CDR3: TGTGCCAGCAGCCCTCAGACAGGGGGCTTTTACAATGAGCAGTTCTTC.

With respect to this clonotype: It may be a read error: a sequence one base away is much more abundant. This rearrangement joins TRBV6-6 to TRBJ1-1; D unclear. V lost 8 bases to trimming and J lost 2 bases, with 12 bases between them. This CDR3 is built from 13 residues. The V gene's germline CDR1 is MNHNY and CDR2 SVGAGI (reference sequence). The CDR3 DNA is TGTGCCAGCTGTTTGGTGTGTAACACTGAAGCTTTCTTT. As protein: CASCLVCNTEAFF.

With regard to this clonotype: Just one base apart from a much larger clone, this may be a read error. The J gene is TRBJ2-2, the V gene TRBV29-1; 9 nucleotides agree with TRBD2. The CDR3 has 15 amino acids. The germline V gene encodes CDR1 SQVTM and CDR2 ANQGSEA. CDR3: CSVSTSGANTGGLFF. The CDR3 region has the DNA TGCAGCGTTTCGACTAGCGGAGCGAACACCGGGGGGCTGTTTTTT.